The TCR beta chain under discussion was sequenced for a study of blood T cell repertoires in COVID-19. Background on the study: Italy, Spain and the United States were the sources of the convalescent and acute COVID-19 samples. PBMCs, B-cell-depleted T cells, or T cells provided the cDNA or gDNA that made up the material.

Assay used: immunoSEQ multiplex PCR; TCRdb lists only in-frame clones, some missing. The sample contains about 100,000 clones, about 78% of which appear only once. From germline, CDR1 is SGDLS and CDR2 YYNGEE. Losses at the gene ends were 6 bases for V and 3 bases for J; bases not matched to a gene: 7. The CDR3 sequence is 15 residues long. This TCR was sampled from a man in his fifties who had recovered from COVID-19. Sequenced sample: peripheral blood. The chain recombines TRBV9 with TRBJ2-1; 9 bases fit TRBD1. CDR3 protein: CASNIQGQGYNEQFF. CDR3 nucleotides: TGTGCCAGCAATATCCAGGGACAGGGCTACAATGAGCAGTTCTTC. Full variable domain (remainder filled in from reference TRBV9 and TRBJ2-1): DSGVTQTPKHLITATGQRVTLRCSPRSGDLSVYWYQQSLDQGLQFLIQYYNGEERAKGNILERFSAQQFPDLHSELNLSSLELGDSALYFCASNIQGQGYNEQFFGPGTRLTVL.